Listed here is a single T cell receptor beta chain. Its antigen is as yet unknown. Libraries were prepared by immunoSEQ multiplex PCR; TCRdb keeps only in-frame clonotypes and omits some of them. Here the sample spans over 30,000 clones, 70% to 90% being singletons. The data belong to a study of stem cell transplantation in POMP-related autoinflammatory disease. Study information: Defective thymoproteasomes were hypothesized to impair CD8+ T-cell positive selection.

Study findings and constraints: Fewer unique TRB V-J gene pairings were identified in patients with PRAID.

Sequences were derived from CD4+ T cells from PBMCs, sampled before stem cell transplantation. The receptor comes from a human donor with POMP-related autoinflammation and immune dysregulation (PRAID).

CDR3 region: CASSVVAGALTDTQYF. The CDR3 DNA reads as TGTGCCAGCAGTGTTGTAGCGGGGGCCCTCACAGATACGCAGTATTTT. J is TRBJ2-3 and V is TRBV2, with 9 bases identical to TRBD2. The V segment lost 4 bases and the J segment 2 bases; nucleotides outside the gene matches: 7. The germline gives CDR1 SNHLY, CDR2 FYNNEI. There are 16 residues in the CDR3.